Below, 5 T cell receptor beta chains from the same sample are listed, as sequenced in a study of blood T cell repertoires in COVID-19 (dated by TCRdb to the early 2020s). Library preparation was by the immunoSEQ multiplex PCR assay. In TCRdb, the immuneACCESS table is reduced to in-frame sequences with V and J assigned. These tables do not hold every clone; where another copy was compared, an unresolved V gene accounts for under half, and the others remain unexplained. The sample profile shows approximately 110,000 clones; about 85% of them were found once. The ten largest account for more than 3% of the sample. The sample consisted of peripheral blood. Receptors were obtained from a man aged 35 to 55 with acute or convalescent COVID-19.

The J gene is TRBJ2-1, the V gene TRBV19; 7 nucleotides align to TRBD2. The V gene's germline CDR1 is LNHDA and CDR2 SQIVND (reference sequence). Trimming took 9 bases from V and 0 from J; bases not matched to a gene: 5. The CDR3 spans 14 residues. The CDR3 DNA is TGTGCCAGCTCTAGCGGCAGCTCCTACAATGAGCAGTTCTTC. Protein sequence: CASSSGSSYNEQFF. The whole variable domain, remainder taken from reference TRBV19 and TRBJ2-1, is DGGITQSPKYLFRKEGQNVTLSCEQNLNHDAMYWYRQDPGQGLRLIYYSQIVNDFQKGDIAEGYSVSREKKESFPLTVTSAQKNPTAFYLCASSSGSSYNEQFFGPGTRLTVL.

This clone is a singleton in its sample. The CDR3 DNA reads TGTGCCAGCAGCAAAGAAAGCGGCGGGGGGCGCACAGATACGCAGTATTTT. Translated: CASSKESGGGRTDTQYF. This chain links TRBV21-1 with TRBJ2-3; no DNA check was done on the table's D call, TRBD2. TRBV21-1 is labeled a pseudogene. The CDR3 is 17 residues long.

In DNA form, the CDR3 reads TGTGCCAGCAGCAGAACCGGGACACTGAACGGAGGCTACACCTTC. The encoded protein is CASSRTGTLNGGYTF. This sequence joins TRBV7-2 and TRBJ1-2; the D gene is possibly TRBD1 (6 bases). Germline CDR1 and CDR2: SGHTA and FQGNSA. This CDR3 spans 15 amino acids. V lost 5 bases, J lost 8 bases, and 21 bases lay in between. Drawing the rest from reference TRBV7-2 and TRBJ1-2, the complete variable domain is GAGVSQSPSNKVTEKGKDVELRCDPISGHTALYWYRQSLGQGLEFLIYFQGNSAPDKSGLPSDRFSAERTGGSVSTLTIQRTQQEDSAVYLCASSRTGTLNGGYTFGSGTRLTVV.

The chain carries TRBV6-2 or TRBV6-3 and TRBJ1-4; 7 nucleotides match TRBD1. CDR1 is MNHEY, CDR2 SVGEGT, per germline. The CDR3 runs to 15 residues. V was pared by 5 bases and J by 5 bases, with 8 bases of the junction left unmatched. This CDR3 is CASSTPGQFNEKLFF. The CDR3 DNA reads TGTGCCAGCAGTACCCCGGGACAGTTCAATGAAAAACTGTTTTTT.

This clone appeared a few times. The chain links TRBV24-1 to TRBJ2-4; the match to TRBD1 covers 9 bases. With V trimmed by 8 bases and J by 1 base, 8 bases remained unmatched. CDR1 and CDR2 (germline): KGHDR, SFDVKD. The CDR3 length is 16 residues. CDR3 bases: TGTGCCACCACTCCCCGACAGGGGGGTGCCAAAAACATTCAGTACTTC. This sequence encodes CATTPRQGGAKNIQYF.